This TCR beta chain was found in a study of graft-versus-host responses after intestinal transplantation. About the research overall: Isolated intestinal, liver-intestinal, or multivisceral transplants had been given to the recipients. Anti-thymocyte globulin induction preceded about 3 years of tacrolimus and steroid maintenance in all recipients. Study-level results: GvH clones appeared in recipient marrow, some first in ileum or blood. GvH clone levels peaked in circulation, and this peak was associated with early post-transplant HvG declines.

For this clone: Its matching antigen is unknown.

CDR1 and CDR2 (germline): MDHEN, SYDVKM. The CDR3 length is 16 residues. V was pared by 6 bases and J by 0 bases, with 15 bases between. Generated by immunoSEQ multiplex PCR, the TCRdb table keeps only in-frame clones and is missing some. Of about 51,000 clones listed, about 89% are singletons. The TCR sequence derives from a human donor who was the organ donor for an intestinal transplant. The chain combines TRBV28 with TRBJ1-5; the D gene is possibly TRBD1 (5 bases). Sequences were derived from unstimulated CD4+ T cells sorted from spleen or lymph node cells, sampled before transplant. The CDR3 DNA reads TGTGCCAGCAGCCCCACCCGGGGGTATAGCAATCAGCCCCAGCATTTT. Translated, it gives CASSPTRGYSNQPQHF.